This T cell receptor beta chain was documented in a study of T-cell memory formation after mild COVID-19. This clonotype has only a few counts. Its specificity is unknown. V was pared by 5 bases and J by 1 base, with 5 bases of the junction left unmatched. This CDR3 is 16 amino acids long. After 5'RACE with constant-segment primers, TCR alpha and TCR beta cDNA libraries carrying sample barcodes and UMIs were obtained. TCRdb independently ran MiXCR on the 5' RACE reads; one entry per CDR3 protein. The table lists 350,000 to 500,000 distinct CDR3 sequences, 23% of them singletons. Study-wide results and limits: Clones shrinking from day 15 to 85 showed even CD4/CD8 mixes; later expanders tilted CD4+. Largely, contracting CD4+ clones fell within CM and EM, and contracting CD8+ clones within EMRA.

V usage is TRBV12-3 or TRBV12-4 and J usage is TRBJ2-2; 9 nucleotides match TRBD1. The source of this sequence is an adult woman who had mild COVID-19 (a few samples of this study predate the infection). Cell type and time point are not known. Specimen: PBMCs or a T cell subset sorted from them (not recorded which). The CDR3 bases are TGTGCCAGCAGTCCGCCGGGACAGGGGAACACCGGGGAGCTGTTTTTT. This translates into CASSPPGQGNTGELFF.